This TCR beta chain derives from a study of blood T cell repertoires in COVID-19. Sequencing was performed with immunoSEQ multiplex PCR; in TCRdb, only in-frame clones are kept and a portion is missing. The repertoire holds under 85,000 clones, with 88% as singletons. This clone has only one observation. Germline-derived CDR1 and CDR2 are SGHNT and YYREEE (reference sequence). The CDR3 is 15 residues long. Trimming removed 3 bases from V and 2 bases from J, with 15 bases in between. This clonotype was obtained from a man between 65 and 85 years old with acute or convalescent COVID-19. The chain has TRBV5-4 and TRBJ2-7, with TRBD2 as a possible D gene (5 bases). Sequences were obtained from peripheral blood. The CDR3 reads CASSYGIGVAYEQYF. In nucleotides, the CDR3 is TGTGCCAGCAGCTACGGGATCGGGGTGGCCTACGAGCAGTACTTC.